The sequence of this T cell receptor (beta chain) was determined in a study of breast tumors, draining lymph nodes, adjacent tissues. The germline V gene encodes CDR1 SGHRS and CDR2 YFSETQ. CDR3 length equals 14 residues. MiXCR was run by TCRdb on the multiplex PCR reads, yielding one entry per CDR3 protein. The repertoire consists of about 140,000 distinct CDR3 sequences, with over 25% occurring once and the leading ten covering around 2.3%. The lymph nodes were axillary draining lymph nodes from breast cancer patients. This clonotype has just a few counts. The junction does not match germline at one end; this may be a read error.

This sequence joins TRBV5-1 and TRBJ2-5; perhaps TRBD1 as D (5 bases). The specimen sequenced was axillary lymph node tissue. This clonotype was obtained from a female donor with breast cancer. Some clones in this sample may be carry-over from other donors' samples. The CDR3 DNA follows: TGCGCCAGCAGGGTGGACACCGTCCAAGACACCCAGTACTTC. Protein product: CASRVDTVQDTQYF.